These 13 T cell receptor beta chains were all obtained from the same sample, sequenced in a study of breast tumors, draining lymph nodes, adjacent tissues (dated by TCRdb to about 2016). Library preparation used multiplex PCR. The sequencer listed for this sample is Illumina HiSeq 2000. The public reads were run again by TCRdb, first through fastp at Q25 and then through MiXCR, and only productive beta chains were kept. Every distinct CDR3 protein forms one entry, paired with its most common genes and DNA. For this sample there are 290,000 or so distinct CDR3 sequences; 30% appear just once. The ten largest account for roughly 1.1% of the sample. Lymph node samples came from the axillary draining lymph nodes of breast cancer patients. Sequencing was performed on axillary lymph node tissue. The receptors derive from a female donor with breast cancer. Some clones in this sample may be carry-over from other donors' samples.

This sequence joins TRBV20-1 and TRBJ2-3; D gene uncertain. CDR1 is DFQATT, CDR2 SNEGSKA, per germline (reference sequence). V was trimmed by 0 bases and J by 11 bases, leaving 9 bases between them. The CDR3 runs 11 residues. The CDR3 loop is CSAREVTEQYF. The CDR3 bases are TGCAGTGCTAGAGAGGTGACGGAGCAGTATTTT.

This clonotype was observed a few times. The chain employs TRBV6-2 or TRBV6-3 and TRBJ2-7, with 9 bases aligning to TRBD2. The junction had 8 bases not matched to a gene; V was cut back by 11 bases and J by 0 bases. From germline, CDR1 is MNHEY and CDR2 SVGEGT. The CDR3 is 14 amino acids. CDR3 coding DNA: TGTGCCTGGGGGCGGACTAGCGACTCCTACGAGCAGTACTTC. Amino acids: CAWGRTSDSYEQYF.

The sample holds many counts of this clonotype. The chain has TRBV2 and TRBJ1-6, with a possible D match to TRBD1 (6 bases). Looked up from germline, CDR1 is SNHLY and CDR2 is FYNNEI. V lost 6 bases and J lost 8, with 14 bases in between. This CDR3 comprises 14 residues. CDR3 nucleotide sequence: TGTGCCAGCAGCTCACCCAGGGGACATTCACCCCTCCACTTT. This encodes CASSSPRGHSPLHF.

This clonotype occurred many times. The rearrangement joins TRBV5-4 to TRBJ2-7; 9 bases fit TRBD2. The J segment lost 5 bases and the V segment lost 4 bases, leaving 10 bases of the junction unmatched. The germline gives CDR1 SGHNT, CDR2 YYREEE (reference sequence). This CDR3 comprises 15 residues. The CDR3 protein is CASSRPSGKRNEQYF. The DNA for the CDR3 is TGTGCCAGCAGCCGACCTAGCGGGAAGAGGAACGAGCAGTACTTC.

In its sample, this clonotype was seen many times. This rearrangement joins TRBV9 to TRBJ1-2; D gene ambiguous. Trimming shortened V by 0 bases and J by 7 bases, and 7 bases separated the two germline ends. The CDR3 sequence is 12 residues long. The germline V gene encodes CDR1 SGDLS and CDR2 YYNGEE. The CDR3 DNA is TGTGCCAGCAGCGTAGATAGAAGTGGCTACACCTTC. Amino acids: CASSVDRSGYTF.

Notes on this clonotype: This may arise from a read error, as a much more abundant clone is one base away. This chain uses TRBV5-1 with TRBJ2-1; the D gene is possibly TRBD2 (6 bases). This CDR3 is 14 amino acids long. Trimming cost V 3 bases and J 5 bases, with 12 bases left between them. Germline V gene sequence: CDR1 SGHRS, CDR2 YFSETQ. The CDR3 sequence is CASSSGLINNEQFF. Written as DNA, the CDR3 is TGCGCCAGCAGCTCGGGACTCATAAACAATGAGCAGTTCTTC.

This clonotype showed up many times. This chain connects TRBV10-3 to TRBJ1-2, with TRBD1 as a possible D gene (5 bases). The CDR3 sequence is 13 residues long. V was trimmed by 4 bases and J by 0 bases, leaving 6 bases between them. Per germline, CDR1 ENHRY and CDR2 SYGVKD. The CDR3 DNA reads as TGTGCCATCAGTGGCAGGGCTAACTATGGCTACACCTTC. This translates into CAISGRANYGYTF.

This clonotype was recorded once. This chain connects TRBV20-1 to TRBJ1-1; TRBD1 aligns across 7 bases. Germline CDR1 DFQATT, CDR2 SNEGSKA (reference sequence). The CDR3 is 15 residues long. J lost 7 bases, V lost 4 bases, and 15 bases had no gene match. The CDR3 loop is CSATVWDSGTGEAFF. The CDR3 DNA follows: TGCAGTGCTACCGTCTGGGACAGTGGGACCGGTGAAGCTTTCTTT.

This clonotype was counted at least ten times. The chain is built from TRBV2 and TRBJ2-1; a possible D gene is TRBD1 (6 bases). Looked up from germline, CDR1 is SNHLY and CDR2 is FYNNEI. Deletions cut 7 bases from V and 0 bases from J, with 13 bases between. The CDR3 totals 15 residues. CDR3 loop: CASTPTGSSYNEQFF. The CDR3 nucleotides read TGTGCCAGCACCCCCACAGGGAGCTCCTACAATGAGCAGTTCTTC.

Many counts were recorded for this clonotype. This sequence joins TRBV5-1 and TRBJ2-1; 9 bases are a match to TRBD2. This CDR3 comprises 17 residues. The V gene's germline CDR1 is SGHRS and CDR2 YFSETQ. The ends lost 0 bases at V and 8 bases at J; junction bases unmatched: 12. The DNA of the CDR3 is TGCGCCAGCAGCTTGGGGCTAGCGGGGAGGGCCATGGATGAGCAGTTCTTC. Protein: CASSLGLAGRAMDEQFF.

This sequence joins TRBV11-3 and TRBJ2-5, with TRBD2 as a possible D gene (6 bases). Germline V gives CDR1 SGHNT, CDR2 YENEEA. The CDR3 has 15 residues. The V gene lost 1 base and the J gene lost 1 base, with 10 bases spanning the gap. The CDR3 coding sequence is TGTGCCAGCAGCTTAGCCGGACTATCCCAAGAGACCCAGTACTTC. Its protein product is CASSLAGLSQETQYF.

There are many counts of this clonotype. The genes are TRBV11-3 and TRBJ2-3; weak D call: TRBD1 (5 bases). The CDR3 length is 14 residues. Trimming removed 5 bases from V and 1 base from J, with 10 bases in between. Germline CDR1 is SGHNT and CDR2 is YENEEA. CDR3 residues: CASSASRGTDTQYF. DNA of the CDR3: TGTGCCAGCAGCGCATCCAGGGGCACAGATACGCAGTATTTT.

This clonotype was counted a single time. It is likely a read error, because the conserved phenylalanine at the end of the CDR3 is missing. The rearrangement links TRBV12-3 or TRBV12-4 to TRBJ2-7, with D perhaps TRBD1 (5 bases). The V end lost 5 bases, the J end lost 3 bases, and 8 bases lay between the germline ends. This CDR3 has 12 residues. This CDR3 reads CASSGQYYEQYL. In nucleotides, the CDR3 is TGTGCCAGCAGTGGACAATACTACGAGCAGTACCTC.